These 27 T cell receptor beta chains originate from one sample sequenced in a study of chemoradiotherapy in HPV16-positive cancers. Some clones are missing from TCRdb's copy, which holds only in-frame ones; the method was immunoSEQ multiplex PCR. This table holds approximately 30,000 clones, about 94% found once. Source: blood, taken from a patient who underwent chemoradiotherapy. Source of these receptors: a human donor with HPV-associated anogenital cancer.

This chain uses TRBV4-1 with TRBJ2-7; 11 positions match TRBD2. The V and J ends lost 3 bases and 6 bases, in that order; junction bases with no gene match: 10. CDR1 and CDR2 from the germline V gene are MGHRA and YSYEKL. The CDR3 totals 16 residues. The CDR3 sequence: CASSQRIAGGPLEQYF. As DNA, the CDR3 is TGCGCCAGCAGCCAGAGGATAGCGGGGGGGCCGCTCGAGCAGTACTTC.

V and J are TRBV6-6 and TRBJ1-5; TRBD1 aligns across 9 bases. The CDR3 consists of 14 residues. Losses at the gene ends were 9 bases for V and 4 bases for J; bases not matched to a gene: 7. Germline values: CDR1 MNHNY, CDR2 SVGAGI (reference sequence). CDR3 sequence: CASIATGGNQPQHF. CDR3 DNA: TGTGCCAGTATCGCGACAGGGGGTAATCAGCCCCAGCATTTT.

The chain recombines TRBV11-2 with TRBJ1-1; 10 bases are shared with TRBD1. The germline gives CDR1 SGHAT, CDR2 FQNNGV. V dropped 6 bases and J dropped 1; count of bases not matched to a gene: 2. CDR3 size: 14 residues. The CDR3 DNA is TGTGCCAGCAGTAGGGACAGGGGGAACACTGAAGCTTTCTTT. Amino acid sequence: CASSRDRGNTEAFF.

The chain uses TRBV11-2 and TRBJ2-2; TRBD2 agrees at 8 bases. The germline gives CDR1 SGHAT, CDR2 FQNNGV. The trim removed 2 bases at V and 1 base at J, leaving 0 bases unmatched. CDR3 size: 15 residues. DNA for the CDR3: TGTGCCAGCAGCTTAACTAGCGGGAACACCGGGGAGCTGTTTTTT. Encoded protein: CASSLTSGNTGELFF.

Here the CDR3 reads CASSLVLTGGNYEQFF. The CDR3 bases are TGTGCCAGCAGCTTAGTGCTGACAGGGGGCAACTATGAGCAGTTCTTC. This sequence joins TRBV7-6 and TRBJ2-1, with 10 bases matching TRBD1. The CDR3 consists of 16 residues. Germline V gene sequence: CDR1 SGHVS, CDR2 FNYEAQ. The V gene end was trimmed by 1 base and the J gene end by 8 bases; junction bases not matched to a gene: 8.

CDR3 DNA sequence: TGTGCCAGCAGCTATAGCGGGAGTCGGACCGGGGAGCTGTTTTTT. Translation gives CASSYSGSRTGELFF. This sequence joins TRBV11-2 and TRBJ2-2; 9 bases are shared with TRBD2. Germline assignment: CDR1 SGHAT and CDR2 FQNNGV. V was pared by 4 bases and J by 5 bases, with 5 bases of the junction left unmatched. The CDR3 sequence is 15 residues long.

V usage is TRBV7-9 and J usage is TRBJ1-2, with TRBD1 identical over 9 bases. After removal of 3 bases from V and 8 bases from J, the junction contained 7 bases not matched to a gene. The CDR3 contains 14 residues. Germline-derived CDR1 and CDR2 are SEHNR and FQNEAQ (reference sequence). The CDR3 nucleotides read TGTGCCAGCAGCTTCCGGGACAGGGATCGGGGCTACACCTTC. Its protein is CASSFRDRDRGYTF.

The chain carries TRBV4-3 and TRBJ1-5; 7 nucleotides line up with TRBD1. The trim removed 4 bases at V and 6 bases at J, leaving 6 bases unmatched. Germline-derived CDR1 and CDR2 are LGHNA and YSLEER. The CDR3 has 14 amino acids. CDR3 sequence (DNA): TGCGCCAGCAGCCCCCAGACAGGGATTCAGCCCCAGCATTTT. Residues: CASSPQTGIQPQHF.

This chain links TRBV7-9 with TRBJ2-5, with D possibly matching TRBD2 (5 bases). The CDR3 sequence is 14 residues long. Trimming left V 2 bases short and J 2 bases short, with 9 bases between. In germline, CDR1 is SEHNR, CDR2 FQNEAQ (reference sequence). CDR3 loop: CASSLTGYQETQYF. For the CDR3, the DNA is TGTGCCAGCAGCTTAACGGGGTATCAAGAGACCCAGTACTTC.

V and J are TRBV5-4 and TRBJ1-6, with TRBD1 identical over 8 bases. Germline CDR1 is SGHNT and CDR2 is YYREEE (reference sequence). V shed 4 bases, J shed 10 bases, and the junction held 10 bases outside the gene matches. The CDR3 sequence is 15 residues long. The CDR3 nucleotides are TGTGCCAGCAGCCCCCGACAGGGGAGAGAGTCACCCCTCCACTTT. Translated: CASSPRQGRESPLHF.

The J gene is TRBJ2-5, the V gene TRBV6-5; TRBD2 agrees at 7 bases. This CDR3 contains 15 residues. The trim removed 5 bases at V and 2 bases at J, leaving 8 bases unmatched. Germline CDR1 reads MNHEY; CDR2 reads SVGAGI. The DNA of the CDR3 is TGTGCCAGCAGTGGGTCGCGGGGGAAACAAGAGACCCAGTACTTC. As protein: CASSGSRGKQETQYF.

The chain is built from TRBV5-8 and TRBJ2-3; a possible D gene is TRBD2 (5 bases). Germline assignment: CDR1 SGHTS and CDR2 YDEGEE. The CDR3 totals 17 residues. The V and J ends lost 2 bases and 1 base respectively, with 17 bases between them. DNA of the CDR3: TGTGCCAGCAGCTTATCTCATGTGTGGGGAGGCACAGATACGCAGTATTTT. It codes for CASSLSHVWGGTDTQYF. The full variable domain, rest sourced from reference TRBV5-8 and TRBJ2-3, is EAGVTQSPTHLIKTRGQQATLRCSPISGHTSVYWYQQALGLGLQFLLWYDEGEERNRGNFPPRFSGRQFPNYSSELNVNALELEDSALYLCASSLSHVWGGTDTQYFGPGTRLTVL.

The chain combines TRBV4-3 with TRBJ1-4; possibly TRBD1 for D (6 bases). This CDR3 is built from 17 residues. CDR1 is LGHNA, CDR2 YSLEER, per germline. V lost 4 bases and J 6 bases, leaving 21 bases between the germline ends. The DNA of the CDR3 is TGCGCCAGCAGCCCCGAAGTAAGGGGGGAAGGGGATGAAAAACTGTTTTTT. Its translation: CASSPEVRGEGDEKLFF.

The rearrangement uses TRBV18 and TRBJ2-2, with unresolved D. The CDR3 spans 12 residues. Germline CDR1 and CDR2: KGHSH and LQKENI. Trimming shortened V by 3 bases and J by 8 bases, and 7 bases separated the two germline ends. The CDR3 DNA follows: TGTGCCAGCTCACCCCGCCTGGGGGAGCTGTTTTTT. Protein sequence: CASSPRLGELFF.

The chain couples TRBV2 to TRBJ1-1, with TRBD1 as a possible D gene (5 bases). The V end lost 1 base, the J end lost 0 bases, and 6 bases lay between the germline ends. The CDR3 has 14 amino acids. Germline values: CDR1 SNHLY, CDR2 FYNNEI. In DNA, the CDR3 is TGTGCCAGCAGTGAAGAACAGGTGAACACTGAAGCTTTCTTT. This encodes CASSEEQVNTEAFF.

CDR3 nucleotide sequence: TGTGCCAGCTGCCCCAAGACAGGGGGGGTCGATGGCTACACCTTC. Protein product: CASCPKTGGVDGYTF. This chain uses TRBV2 with TRBJ1-2; 9 bases match TRBD1. The length of the CDR3 is 15 residues. Losses at the gene ends were 8 bases for V and 6 bases for J; bases not matched to a gene: 13. Germline V gives CDR1 SNHLY, CDR2 FYNNEI. Full variable domain (outside the CDR3, taken from reference TRBV2 and TRBJ1-2): EPEVTQTPSHQVTQMGQEVILRCVPISNHLYFYWYRQILGQKVEFLVSFYNNEISEKSEIFDDQFSVERPDGSNFTLKIRSTKLEDSAMYFCASCPKTGGVDGYTFGSGTRLTVV.

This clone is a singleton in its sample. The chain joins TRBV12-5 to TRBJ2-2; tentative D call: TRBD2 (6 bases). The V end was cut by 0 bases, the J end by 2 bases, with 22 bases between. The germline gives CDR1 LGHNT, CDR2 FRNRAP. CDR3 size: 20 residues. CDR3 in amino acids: CASGLVRSISSGRNTGELFF. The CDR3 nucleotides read TGTGCTAGTGGTTTGGTACGGAGCATCTCATCCGGGAGAAACACCGGGGAGCTGTTTTTT.

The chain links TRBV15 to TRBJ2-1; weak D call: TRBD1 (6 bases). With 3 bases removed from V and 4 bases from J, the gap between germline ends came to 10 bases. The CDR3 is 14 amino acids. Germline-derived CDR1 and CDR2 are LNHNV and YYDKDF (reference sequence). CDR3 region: CATSRAGDYNEQFF. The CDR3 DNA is TGTGCCACCAGCAGGGCAGGGGATTACAATGAGCAGTTCTTC. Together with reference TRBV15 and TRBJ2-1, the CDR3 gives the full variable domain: DAMVIQNPRYQVTQFGKPVTLSCSQTLNHNVMYWYQQKSSQAPKLLFHYYDKDFNNEADTPDNFQSRRPNTSFCFLDIRSPGLGDTAMYLCATSRAGDYNEQFFGPGTRLTVL.

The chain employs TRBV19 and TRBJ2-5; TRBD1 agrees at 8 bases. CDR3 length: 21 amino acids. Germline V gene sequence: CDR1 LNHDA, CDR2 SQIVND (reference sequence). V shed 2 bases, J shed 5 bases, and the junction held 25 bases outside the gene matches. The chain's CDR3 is CASSISPVWRGQGDLRETQYF. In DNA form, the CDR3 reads TGTGCCAGTAGTATAAGTCCGGTCTGGAGAGGACAGGGCGACCTACGGGAGACCCAGTACTTC.

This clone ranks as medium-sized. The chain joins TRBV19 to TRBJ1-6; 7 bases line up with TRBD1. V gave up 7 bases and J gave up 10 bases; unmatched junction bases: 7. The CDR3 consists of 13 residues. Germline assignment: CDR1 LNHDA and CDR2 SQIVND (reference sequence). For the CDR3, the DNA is TGTGCCAGTACCCTGGGACAGACCTCACCCCTCCACTTT. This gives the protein CASTLGQTSPLHF.

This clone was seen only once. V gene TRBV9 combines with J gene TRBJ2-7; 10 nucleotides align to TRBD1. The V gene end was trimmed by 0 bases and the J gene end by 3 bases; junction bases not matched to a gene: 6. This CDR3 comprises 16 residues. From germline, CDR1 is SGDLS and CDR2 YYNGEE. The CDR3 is CASSVEVTGGFYEQYF. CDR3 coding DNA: TGTGCCAGCAGCGTAGAAGTGACAGGGGGCTTCTACGAGCAGTACTTC.

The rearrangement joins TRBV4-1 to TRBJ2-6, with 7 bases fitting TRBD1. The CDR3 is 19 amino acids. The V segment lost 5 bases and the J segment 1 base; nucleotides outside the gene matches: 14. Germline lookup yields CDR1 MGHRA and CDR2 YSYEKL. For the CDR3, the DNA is TGCGCCAGCAGCTCAACGACAGGGCTACCCGTTTCTGGGGCCAACGTCCTGACTTTC. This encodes CASSSTTGLPVSGANVLTF.

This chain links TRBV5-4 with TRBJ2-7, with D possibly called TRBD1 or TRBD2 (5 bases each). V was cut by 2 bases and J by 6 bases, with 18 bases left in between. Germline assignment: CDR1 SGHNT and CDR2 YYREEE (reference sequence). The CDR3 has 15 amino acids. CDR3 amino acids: CASSLPGRIGGEQYF. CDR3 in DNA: TGTGCCAGCAGCTTACCGGGACGAATTGGGGGCGAGCAGTACTTC.

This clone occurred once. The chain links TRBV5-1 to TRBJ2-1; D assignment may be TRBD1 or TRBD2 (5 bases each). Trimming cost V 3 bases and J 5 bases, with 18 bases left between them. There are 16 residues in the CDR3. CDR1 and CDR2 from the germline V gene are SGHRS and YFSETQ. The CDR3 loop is CASSSLPGTTDNEQFF. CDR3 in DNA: TGCGCCAGCAGCTCTTTGCCCGGGACCACCGACAATGAGCAGTTCTTC.

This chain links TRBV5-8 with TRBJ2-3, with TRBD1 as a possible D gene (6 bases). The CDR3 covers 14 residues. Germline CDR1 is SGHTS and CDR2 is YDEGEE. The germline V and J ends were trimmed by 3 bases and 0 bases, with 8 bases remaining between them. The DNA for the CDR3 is TGTGCCAGCAGCTGGACAGTGAGCACAGATACGCAGTATTTT. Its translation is CASSWTVSTDTQYF.

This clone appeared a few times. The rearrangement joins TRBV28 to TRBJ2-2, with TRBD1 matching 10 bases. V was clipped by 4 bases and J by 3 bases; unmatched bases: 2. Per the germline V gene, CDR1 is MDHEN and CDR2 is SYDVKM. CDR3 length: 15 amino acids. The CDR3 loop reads CASSSGTGDTGELFF. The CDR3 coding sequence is TGTGCCAGCAGTTCCGGGACAGGGGACACCGGGGAGCTGTTTTTT.

The chain's CDR3 is CASSLDMGLAGSNTGELFF. CDR3 nucleotide sequence: TGCGCCAGCAGCTTGGATATGGGACTAGCGGGATCGAACACCGGGGAGCTGTTTTTT. This chain joins TRBV5-1 and TRBJ2-2; 13 bases fit TRBD2. Germline CDR1 reads SGHRS; CDR2 reads YFSETQ. Germline trimming cut 0 bases from V and 0 bases from J; bases unmatched to any gene: 5. The CDR3 covers 19 residues. Full variable domain (missing parts from reference TRBV5-1 and TRBJ2-2): KAGVTQTPRYLIKTRGQQVTLSCSPISGHRSVSWYQQTPGQGLQFLFEYFSETQRNKGNFPGRFSGRQFSNSRSEMNVSTLELGDSALYLCASSLDMGLAGSNTGELFFGEGSRLTVL.